This T cell receptor (beta chain) was captured by sequencing in a study of tumor-infiltrating lymphocytes in primary liver carcinoma. About the research overall: Per sample, productive TCRbeta reads numbered roughly 3.5 to 7.5 million, similar across tissue types. Regarding the study as a whole: Tumors reached a significantly greater top-250-clone fraction than blood did (p = 0.039). Researchers did not compare CD4+ and CD8+ repertoires, as samples were bulk unsorted.

Making TCR beta cDNA involved around 510 ng total RNA and a constant-region primer. Library construction for TCR beta comprised three nested multiplex PCR rounds performed with slightly modified ARM-PCR. Two initial PCR rounds of around 10 cycles each paired TRBV1-TRBV30 forward primers with a C-beta reverse primer. TCRdb re-called the multiplex PCR reads through MiXCR, storing one row per CDR3 protein. Here the sample spans approximately 330,000 distinct CDR3 sequences, around three fifths being singletons. Germline DNA was also extracted, with blood RNA taken from unsorted whole blood. The patients carried chronic HBV infection and had received no treatment. Between the trimmed V and J ends, which lost 2 bases and 4 bases, there was a span of 13 bases. The CDR3 runs to 15 residues. Per the germline V gene, CDR1 is SGHAT and CDR2 is FQDESV (reference sequence). This clonotype has at least ten counts. Its antigen is not known.

This chain joins TRBV11-1 and TRBJ2-3; tentative D call: TRBD2 (7 bases). This receptor was taken from a man aged 40-49 years with primary liver carcinoma and hepatitis B virus infection. Sequencing was performed on peripheral blood. The CDR3 nucleotides read TGTGCCAGCAGCTTAAGTTGGGGGGGCGCAGATACGCAGTATTTT. This translates into CASSLSWGGADTQYF.